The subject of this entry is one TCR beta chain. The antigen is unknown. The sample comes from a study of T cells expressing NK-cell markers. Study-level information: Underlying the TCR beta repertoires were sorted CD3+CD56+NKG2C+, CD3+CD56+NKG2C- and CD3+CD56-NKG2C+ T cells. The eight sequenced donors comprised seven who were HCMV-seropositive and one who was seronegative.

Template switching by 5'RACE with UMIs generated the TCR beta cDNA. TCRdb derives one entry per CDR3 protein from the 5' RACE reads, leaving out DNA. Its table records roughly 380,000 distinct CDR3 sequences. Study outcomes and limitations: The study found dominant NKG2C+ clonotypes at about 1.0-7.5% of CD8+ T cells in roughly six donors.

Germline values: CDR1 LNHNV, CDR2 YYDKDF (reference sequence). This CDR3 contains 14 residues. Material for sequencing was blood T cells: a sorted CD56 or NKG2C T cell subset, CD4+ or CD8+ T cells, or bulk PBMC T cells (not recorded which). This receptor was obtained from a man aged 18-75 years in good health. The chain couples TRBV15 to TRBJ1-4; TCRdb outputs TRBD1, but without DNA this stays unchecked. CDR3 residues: CATSRDGAMEKLFF.